One and the same sample provided the 25 T cell receptor beta chains below, sequenced in a study of monozygotic twins with inflammatory bowel disease. TCRdb reprocessed the 5' RACE reads and reports one entry per CDR3 protein, with no DNA. The sample includes about 450,000 distinct CDR3 sequences. Material: blood. These receptors were obtained from a human donor with ulcerative colitis or Crohn's disease, or a healthy co-twin of an affected twin (not recorded which).

The chain recombines TRBV7-2 with TRBJ2-1; the TCRdb call, TRBD2, lacks DNA for checking. In germline, CDR1 is SGHTA, CDR2 FQGNSA. This CDR3 spans 15 amino acids. The CDR3 region is CASSPGRGRGDEQFF. The variable domain in full, with the rest retrieved from reference TRBV7-2 and TRBJ2-1, is GAGVSQSPSNKVTEKGKDVELRCDPISGHTALYWYRQSLGQGLEFLIYFQGNSAPDKSGLPSDRFSAERTGGSVSTLTIQRTQQEDSAVYLCASSPGRGRGDEQFFGPGTRLTVL.

This chain uses TRBV9 with TRBJ2-7; the TRBD1 assignment by TCRdb is unverifiable without DNA. Germline CDR1 is SGDLS and CDR2 is YYNGEE. The CDR3 totals 14 residues. CDR3 residues: CASSVDRLTYEQYF. Full variable domain (missing parts from reference TRBV9 and TRBJ2-7): DSGVTQTPKHLITATGQRVTLRCSPRSGDLSVYWYQQSLDQGLQFLIQYYNGEERAKGNILERFSAQQFPDLHSELNLSSLELGDSALYFCASSVDRLTYEQYFGPGTRLTVT.

The chain is built from TRBV12-3 or TRBV12-4 and TRBJ2-7; as DNA is missing, the TRBD2 call by TCRdb cannot be tested. The CDR3 runs 16 residues. The CDR3 region is CASSPTTSGRAYEQYF.

V and J are TRBV4-1 and TRBJ2-3; without DNA, the TCRdb call of TRBD1 cannot be checked. Germline-derived CDR1 and CDR2 are MGHRA and YSYEKL. The CDR3 totals 14 residues. This CDR3 reads CASSQATGAMTQYF.

The genes are TRBV20-1 and TRBJ2-5; the D call from TCRdb, TRBD2, cannot be confirmed without DNA. This CDR3 contains 16 residues. The germline CDR1 and CDR2 sequences are DFQATT and SNEGSKA (reference sequence). CDR3 sequence: CSARLAGGTSQKTQYF.

The V gene is TRBV24-1, the J gene TRBJ2-3; TCRdb's D call, TRBD1, is unchecked because there is no DNA. CDR1 is KGHDR and CDR2 is SFDVKD in the germline V gene. CDR3 length: 15 residues. The CDR3 spells CATSDPTGGTDTQYF.

The chain couples TRBV7-2 to TRBJ2-5. The CDR3 consists of 14 residues. Germline V gene sequence: CDR1 SGHTA, CDR2 FQGNSA. The CDR3 sequence is CASSLWLVGETQYF.

The J gene is TRBJ2-5, the V gene TRBV6-6. Germline V gives CDR1 MNHNY, CDR2 SVGAGI (reference sequence). The CDR3 has 12 amino acids. The CDR3 loop is CASSSYTETQYF.

The chain is built from TRBV24-1 and TRBJ2-1; the TRBD1 assignment by TCRdb is unverifiable without DNA. The CDR3 is 17 amino acids. The V gene's germline CDR1 is KGHDR and CDR2 SFDVKD. The CDR3 here is CATSDPGGGQGSGEQFF.

The rearrangement uses TRBV7-2 and TRBJ2-7; TCRdb's assignment of TRBD1 cannot be checked, as there is no DNA. Germline values: CDR1 SGHTA, CDR2 FQGNSA. The length of the CDR3 is 15 residues. This chain's CDR3 is CASSLGYTGGYEQYF. Combining the CDR3 with reference TRBV7-2 and TRBJ2-7 gives the whole variable domain GAGVSQSPSNKVTEKGKDVELRCDPISGHTALYWYRQSLGQGLEFLIYFQGNSAPDKSGLPSDRFSAERTGGSVSTLTIQRTQQEDSAVYLCASSLGYTGGYEQYFGPGTRLTVT.

The chain joins TRBV6-1 to TRBJ1-2. The CDR3 sequence is 13 residues long. Germline-derived CDR1 and CDR2 are MNHNS and SASEGT. Here the CDR3 reads CASRVEANYGYTF.

This chain connects TRBV7-8 to TRBJ1-6; TCRdb selects TRBD1, and the lack of DNA leaves this call unchecked. CDR1 is SGHVS, CDR2 FQNEAQ, per germline. The CDR3 is 16 amino acids. CDR3: CASSTRSGNQGSPLHF.

The rearrangement uses TRBV20-1 and TRBJ1-2; the D call from TCRdb, TRBD1, cannot be confirmed without DNA. The CDR3 sequence is 15 residues long. Germline V CDR1 and CDR2: DFQATT, SNEGSKA (reference sequence). Here the CDR3 reads CSARGGGGTNYGYTF.

The chain uses TRBV21-1 and TRBJ2-7; TCRdb lists TRBD1, though no DNA is available to test this call. TRBV21-1 is given as a pseudogene. There are 14 residues in the CDR3. CDR3 protein: CASSVAGSHYEQYF.

The chain carries TRBV27 and TRBJ2-3; the D call of TRBD2 rests on TCRdb alone, since no DNA is present to check it. Germline CDR1 is MNHEY and CDR2 is SMNVEV (reference sequence). The CDR3 sequence is 12 residues long. The CDR3 reads CASSYTRDTQYF.

The chain has TRBV5-6 and TRBJ1-5. CDR1 SGHDT and CDR2 YYEEEE come from the germline V gene. CDR3 length equals 16 residues. The CDR3 protein is CASSLGGSYSNQPQHF.

The chain combines TRBV29-1 with TRBJ2-5; TCRdb lists TRBD2, though no DNA is available to test this call. The CDR3 spans 12 residues. The germline CDR1 and CDR2 sequences are SQVTM and ANQGSEA. The CDR3 is CSVVPSGETQYF.

This sequence joins TRBV3-1 and TRBJ2-7. Germline V gene data show CDR1 as LGHDT and CDR2 as YNNKEL (reference sequence). This CDR3 is built from 12 residues. The CDR3 protein is CASSLYDDEQYF.

This chain joins TRBV12-3 or TRBV12-4 and TRBJ1-5; TCRdb outputs TRBD1, but without DNA this stays unchecked. CDR3 size: 17 residues. This chain's CDR3 is CASTPGGRGWGNQPQHF.

The chain links TRBV20-1 to TRBJ1-2; TCRdb names TRBD1, which stays unverified in the absence of DNA. The germline V gene has CDR1 DFQATT and CDR2 SNEGSKA (reference sequence). The CDR3 length is 16 residues. The CDR3 protein is CSARGGPQGVNYGYTF.

V usage is TRBV12-3 or TRBV12-4 and J usage is TRBJ1-2; the D gene TCRdb calls, TRBD1, cannot be checked with no DNA. The length of the CDR3 is 14 residues. The CDR3 reads CASINSAREGGYTF.

The chain links TRBV9 to TRBJ2-1; TCRdb's D gene call, TRBD2, goes unchecked for lack of DNA. Per the germline V gene, CDR1 is SGDLS and CDR2 is YYNGEE. The CDR3 is 17 amino acids. The CDR3 is CASSTHGLAGTHNEQFF. Full variable domain (rest looked up from reference TRBV9 and TRBJ2-1): DSGVTQTPKHLITATGQRVTLRCSPRSGDLSVYWYQQSLDQGLQFLIQYYNGEERAKGNILERFSAQQFPDLHSELNLSSLELGDSALYFCASSTHGLAGTHNEQFFGPGTRLTVL.

The rearrangement joins TRBV7-3 to TRBJ2-3. This CDR3 contains 15 residues. CDR1 is SGHTA and CDR2 is FQGTGA in the germline V gene. CDR3 loop: CASSLNPIGTDTQYF.

J is TRBJ2-3 and V is TRBV12-3 or TRBV12-4; the D gene TCRdb calls, TRBD2, cannot be checked with no DNA. The CDR3 has 15 amino acids. CDR3 amino acids: CASSLLAGGPGTQYF.

V usage is TRBV6-5 and J usage is TRBJ1-2. The CDR3 is 11 amino acids. Germline V CDR1 and CDR2: MNHEY, SVGAGI. CDR3 region: CASSYGSGYTF.